This entry lists 7 T cell receptor beta chains sequenced from one sample in a study of T cell changes during pregnancy in multiple sclerosis (dated by TCRdb to about 2019). The library was built by means of the immunoSEQ multiplex PCR assay. TCRdb carries this immuneACCESS record with in-frame sequences only. Its versions omit some clonotypes, under half of them owing to an unresolved V gene in the studies checked, with the rest unexplained. Recorded for this sample are around 110,000 clones; less than 95% of them occurred a single time. The ten largest clones represent roughly 1.7% of the sample. The sample was peripheral blood, taken after pregnancy. The receptors come from a female donor with multiple sclerosis, enrolled in a pregnancy study.

V usage is TRBV7-6 and J usage is TRBJ1-4, with 7 bases aligning to TRBD1. Germline CDR1 and CDR2: SGHVS and FNYEAQ. This CDR3 contains 15 residues. Unmatched junction bases numbered 5, after V lost 2 bases and J lost 5 bases. The CDR3 DNA sequence: TGTGCCAGCAGCTTACAGGGGGACGCGAATGAAAAACTGTTTTTT. As protein: CASSLQGDANEKLFF.

This clone was detected once. The CDR3 is CAWSGSGDQPQHF. DNA for the CDR3: TGTGCCTGGAGTGGGTCGGGGGATCAGCCCCAGCATTTT. The chain links TRBV30 to TRBJ1-5; D may be TRBD1 (5 bases). The CDR3 loop spans 13 amino acids. V dropped 1 base and J dropped 5 bases, with 9 bases sitting between them. Germline V gene data show CDR1 as GTSNPN and CDR2 as SVGIG (reference sequence).

The chain links TRBV5-1 to TRBJ2-7; 10 bases match TRBD1. CDR1 is SGHRS and CDR2 is YFSETQ in the germline V gene. The CDR3 spans 15 residues. V shed 1 base and J 3 bases; nucleotides not matched to a gene: 4. The CDR3 loop reads CASSLTGQGIYEQYF. The CDR3 nucleotides read TGCGCCAGCAGCTTGACGGGACAGGGGATCTACGAGCAGTACTTC.

This clone was counted between two and nine times. The rearrangement uses TRBV5-6 and TRBJ1-6; 7 nucleotides align to TRBD1. CDR1 and CDR2 from the germline V gene are SGHDT and YYEEEE. This CDR3 region has 14 residues. The junction had 1 base not matched to a gene; V was cut back by 1 base and J by 6 bases. The CDR3 here is CASSLNRGNSPLHF. The CDR3 DNA reads TGTGCCAGCAGCTTGAACAGGGGTAATTCACCCCTCCACTTT.

This rearrangement joins TRBV6-1 to TRBJ1-1; D perhaps matches TRBD1 (5 bases). Trimming took off 0 bases at V and 4 bases at J, with 9 bases between the two ends. CDR3 length equals 14 residues. Germline values: CDR1 MNHNS, CDR2 SASEGT. Here the CDR3 reads CASSEALGGTEAFF. CDR3 DNA: TGTGCCAGCAGTGAAGCGCTGGGGGGCACTGAAGCTTTCTTT.

The chain uses TRBV18 and TRBJ1-4, with D possibly being TRBD1 (5 bases). The germline V and J ends were trimmed by 3 bases and 5 bases, with 13 bases remaining between them. The CDR3 runs to 15 residues. Germline lookup yields CDR1 KGHSH and CDR2 LQKENI. The CDR3 region is CASSPGGAQNEKLFF. CDR3 sequence (DNA): TGTGCCAGCTCACCGGGCGGGGCGCAGAATGAAAAACTGTTTTTT. Full variable domain (remainder filled in from reference TRBV18 and TRBJ1-4): NAGVMQNPRHLVRRRGQEARLRCSPMKGHSHVYWYRQLPEEGLKFMVYLQKENIIDESGMPKERFSAEFPKEGPSILRIQQVVRGDSAAYFCASSPGGAQNEKLFFGSGTQLSVL.

The V and J genes are TRBV14 and TRBJ2-3; D not resolved. Trimming took off 0 bases at V and 4 bases at J, with 8 bases between the two ends. Germline values: CDR1 SGHDN, CDR2 FVKESK. The CDR3 loop spans 14 amino acids. In DNA form, the CDR3 reads TGTGCCAGCAGCCAAGATGAGTCCTCAGATACGCAGTATTTT. This translates into CASSQDESSDTQYF.